Described below is a single T cell receptor beta chain sequence and its context. Per the germline V gene, CDR1 is SNHLY and CDR2 is FYNNEI. Trimming took 6 bases from V and 8 from J; bases not matched to a gene: 4. The CDR3 runs to 13 residues. Evenly divided among several immunoSEQ plates was the genomic DNA of each subset. The method was immunoSEQ multiplex PCR; TCRdb's version includes in-frame clones alone and lacks a portion of them. The table lists about 500,000 clones, approximately 77% of them singletons, with approximately 12% in the top ten. This sample was taken from a study of shared clonotypes between healthy human individuals.

The TCR comes from a woman in her 40s in good health. Some clones in this sample may be carry-over from other donors' samples. The chain recombines TRBV2 with TRBJ1-4, with 9 positions matching TRBD1. Sequencing input: PBMCs. CDR3 bases: TGTGCCAGCAGACAGGGGGCGAGAGAAAAACTGTTTTTT. Translating it yields CASRQGAREKLFF.